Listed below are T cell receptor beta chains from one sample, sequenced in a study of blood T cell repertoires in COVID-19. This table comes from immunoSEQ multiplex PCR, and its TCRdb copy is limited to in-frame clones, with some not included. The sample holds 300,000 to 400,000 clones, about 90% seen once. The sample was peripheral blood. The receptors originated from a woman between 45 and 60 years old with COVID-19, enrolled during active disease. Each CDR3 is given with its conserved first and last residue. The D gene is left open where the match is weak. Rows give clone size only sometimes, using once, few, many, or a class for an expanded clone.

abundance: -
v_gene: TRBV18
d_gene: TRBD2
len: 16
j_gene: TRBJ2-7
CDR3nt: TGTGCCAGCTCACCACTTCTGACTAGCGTAACCTACGAGCAGTACTTC
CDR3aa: CASSPLLTSVTYEQYF

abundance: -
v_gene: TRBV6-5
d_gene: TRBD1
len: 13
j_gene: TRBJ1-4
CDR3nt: TGTGCCAGCAGCCGGGACAGGGGTGAAAAACTGTTTTTT
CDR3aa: CASSRDRGEKLFF

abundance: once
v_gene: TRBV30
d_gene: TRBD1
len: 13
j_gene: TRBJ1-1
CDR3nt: TGTGCCTGGAGTAGAGACAGGGACACTGAAGCTTTCTTT
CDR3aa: CAWSRDRDTEAFF

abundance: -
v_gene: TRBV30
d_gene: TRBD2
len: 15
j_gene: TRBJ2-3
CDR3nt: TGTGCCTGGTCTAGCGGGAGGGTTCAGTTAAATACGCAGTATTTT
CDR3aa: CAWSSGRVQLNTQYF

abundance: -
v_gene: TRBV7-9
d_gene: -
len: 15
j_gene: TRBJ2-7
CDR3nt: TGTGCCAGCAGCTCTGCCGAACGGGGCTCCTACGAGCAGTACTTC
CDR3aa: CASSSAERGSYEQYF

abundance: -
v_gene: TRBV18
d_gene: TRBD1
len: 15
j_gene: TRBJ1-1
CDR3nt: TGTGCCAGCTCACCACAATGGGACAGGGGCTCTGAAGCTTTCTTT
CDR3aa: CASSPQWDRGSEAFF

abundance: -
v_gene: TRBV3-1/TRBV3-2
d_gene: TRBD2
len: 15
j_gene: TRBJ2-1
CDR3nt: TGTGCCAGCAGCCCAGGGACTAGCGGGAACAATGAGCAGTTCTTC
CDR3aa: CASSPGTSGNNEQFF

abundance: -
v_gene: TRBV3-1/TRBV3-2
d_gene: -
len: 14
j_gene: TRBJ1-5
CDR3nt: TGTGCCAGCAGCCAAGATAGACAGAATCAGCCCCAGCATTTT
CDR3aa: CASSQDRQNQPQHF

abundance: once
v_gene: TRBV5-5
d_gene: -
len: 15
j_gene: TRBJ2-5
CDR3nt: TGTGCCAGCAGCAAAGCAGGGGGGTCTTTCGAGACCCAGTACTTC
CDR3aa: CASSKAGGSFETQYF

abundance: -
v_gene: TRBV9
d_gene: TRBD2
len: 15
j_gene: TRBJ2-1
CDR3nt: TGTGCCAGCAGCGTAGGTAGCGGGGAGTACAATGAGCAGTTCTTC
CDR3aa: CASSVGSGEYNEQFF

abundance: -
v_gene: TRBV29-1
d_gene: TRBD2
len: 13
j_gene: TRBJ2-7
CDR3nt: TGCAGCGTTGGGCGGGTAGCGGGAGGCGAGCAGTACTTC
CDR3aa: CSVGRVAGGEQYF

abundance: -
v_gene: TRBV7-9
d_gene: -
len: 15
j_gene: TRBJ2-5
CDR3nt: TGTGCCAGCAGCTTAGCGAGTGGACAGCAAGAGACCCAGTACTTC
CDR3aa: CASSLASGQQETQYF

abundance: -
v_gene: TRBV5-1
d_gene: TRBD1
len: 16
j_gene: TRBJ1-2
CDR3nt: TGCGCCAGCAGCTTGGGGTCGACAGGGGGCAACTATGGCTACACCTTC
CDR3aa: CASSLGSTGGNYGYTF

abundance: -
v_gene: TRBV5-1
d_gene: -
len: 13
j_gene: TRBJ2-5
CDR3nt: TGCGCCAGCAGCTTTCTTTCCCAAGAGACCCAGTACTTC
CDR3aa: CASSFLSQETQYF

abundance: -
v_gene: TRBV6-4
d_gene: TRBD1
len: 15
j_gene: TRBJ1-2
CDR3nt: TGTGCCAGCAGTGACTCCTTAGGGGGCGGCTATGGCTACACCTTC
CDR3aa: CASSDSLGGGYGYTF

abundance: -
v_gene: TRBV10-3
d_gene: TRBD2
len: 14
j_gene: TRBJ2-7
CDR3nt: TGTGCCATCACCACCGGGACTACCACCTACGAGCAGTACTTC
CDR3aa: CAITTGTTTYEQYF

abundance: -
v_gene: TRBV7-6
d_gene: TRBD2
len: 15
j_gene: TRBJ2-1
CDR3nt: TGTGCCAGCAGCTTGAGCGGGGGGGGGTACAATGAGCAGTTCTTC
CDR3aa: CASSLSGGGYNEQFF

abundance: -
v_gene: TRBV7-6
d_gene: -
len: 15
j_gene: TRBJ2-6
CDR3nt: TGTGCCAGCAGCTTGGGGGGATCTGGGGCCAACGTCCTGACTTTC
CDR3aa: CASSLGGSGANVLTF

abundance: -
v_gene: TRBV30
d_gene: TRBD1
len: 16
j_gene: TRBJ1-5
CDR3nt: TGTGCCTGGAGTGTACAGGGGGGAGCCTGGAATCAGCCCCAGCATTTT
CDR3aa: CAWSVQGGAWNQPQHF

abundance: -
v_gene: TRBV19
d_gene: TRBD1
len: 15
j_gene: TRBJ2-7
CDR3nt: TGTGCCAGTAGTAAGGGGACAGCTTCCTACTACGAGCAGTACTTC
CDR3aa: CASSKGTASYYEQYF

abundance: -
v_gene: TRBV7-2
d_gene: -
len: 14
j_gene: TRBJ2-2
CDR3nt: TGTGCCAGCAGCTTCCTTGGAGGGGTCGGGGAGCTGTTTTTT
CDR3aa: CASSFLGGVGELFF

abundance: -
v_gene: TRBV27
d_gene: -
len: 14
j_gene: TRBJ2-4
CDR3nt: TGTGCCAGCAGTTTCGTCTCGGGTAGATACATTCAGTACTTC
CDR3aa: CASSFVSGRYIQYF

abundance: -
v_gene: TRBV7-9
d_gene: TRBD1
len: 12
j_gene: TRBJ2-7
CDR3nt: TGTGCCAGCAGCTCACAGGGGTACGAGCAGTACTTC
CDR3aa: CASSSQGYEQYF

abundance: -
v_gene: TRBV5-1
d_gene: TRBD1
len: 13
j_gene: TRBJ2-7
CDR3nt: TGCGCCAGCAGCTTGGGGGACAGGTTGGGGCAGTACTTC
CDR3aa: CASSLGDRLGQYF

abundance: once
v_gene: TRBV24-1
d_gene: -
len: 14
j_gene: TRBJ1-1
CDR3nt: TGTGCCACCAGAGACAGTTTCATGAACACTGAAGCTTTCTTT
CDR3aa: CATRDSFMNTEAFF

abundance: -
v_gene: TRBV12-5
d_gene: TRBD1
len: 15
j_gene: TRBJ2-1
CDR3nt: TGTGCTAGTGGTGAGGGACAGGGGTCGTACAATGAGCAGTTCTTC
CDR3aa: CASGEGQGSYNEQFF

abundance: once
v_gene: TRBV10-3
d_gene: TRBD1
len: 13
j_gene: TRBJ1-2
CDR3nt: TGTGCCATCAGTGAGCAGGGGGCAAATGGCTACACCTTC
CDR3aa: CAISEQGANGYTF

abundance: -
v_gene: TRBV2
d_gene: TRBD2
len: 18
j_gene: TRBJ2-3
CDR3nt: TGTGCCAGCAGTGAAGGGGCGGGTTGGGCTAGCGGGAGTGATACGCAGTATTTT
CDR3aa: CASSEGAGWASGSDTQYF

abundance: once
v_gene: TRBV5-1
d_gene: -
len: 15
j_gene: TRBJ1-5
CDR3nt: TGCGCCAGCAGCTTGGAGGGGATCAGCAATCAGCCCCAGCATTTT
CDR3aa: CASSLEGISNQPQHF

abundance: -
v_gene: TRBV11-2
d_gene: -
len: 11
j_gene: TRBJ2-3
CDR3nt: TGTGCCAGCAGCCCTGCAGATACGCAGTATTTT
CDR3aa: CASSPADTQYF

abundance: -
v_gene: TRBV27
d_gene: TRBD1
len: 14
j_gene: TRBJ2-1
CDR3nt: TGTGCCAGCAGTTCTGGGACAGGTTACAATGAGCAGTTCTTC
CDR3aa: CASSSGTGYNEQFF

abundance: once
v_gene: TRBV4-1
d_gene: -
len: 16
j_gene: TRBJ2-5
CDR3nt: TGCGCCAGCAGCCAGGAACTCCGGACAGTCCGAGAGACCCAGTACTTC
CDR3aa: CASSQELRTVRETQYF

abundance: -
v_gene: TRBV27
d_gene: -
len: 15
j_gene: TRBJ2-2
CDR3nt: TGTGCCAGCAGTCGTACAGGGTATGGCACCGGGGAGCTGTTTTTT
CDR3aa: CASSRTGYGTGELFF

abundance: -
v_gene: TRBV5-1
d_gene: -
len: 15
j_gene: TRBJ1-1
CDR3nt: TGCGCCAGCAGCTTGGATTGGGCAACGTACACTGAAGCTTTCTTT
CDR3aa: CASSLDWATYTEAFF

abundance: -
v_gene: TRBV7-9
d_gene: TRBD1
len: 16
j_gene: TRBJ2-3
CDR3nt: TGTGCCAGCAGCAGACGGACAGGGGCCACCACAGATACGCAGTATTTT
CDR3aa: CASSRRTGATTDTQYF

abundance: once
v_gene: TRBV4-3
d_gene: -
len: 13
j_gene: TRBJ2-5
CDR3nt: TGCGCCAGCAGCCTGAGTTATTCGGAGACCCAGTACTTC
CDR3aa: CASSLSYSETQYF

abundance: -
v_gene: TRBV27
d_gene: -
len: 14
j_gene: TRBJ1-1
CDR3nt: TGTGCCAGCAGCCGACAGGCCTTAAACACTGAAGCTTTCTTT
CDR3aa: CASSRQALNTEAFF

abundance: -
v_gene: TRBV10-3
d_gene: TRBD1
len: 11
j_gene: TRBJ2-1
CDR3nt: TGTGCCATCAGCCAGGGGGCGCGGTCTTTCTTC
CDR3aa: CAISQGARSFF

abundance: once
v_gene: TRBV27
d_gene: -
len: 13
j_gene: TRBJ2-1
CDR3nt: TGTGCCAGCAGTCGGCAGGGTGCCGATGAGCAGTTCTTC
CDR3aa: CASSRQGADEQFF

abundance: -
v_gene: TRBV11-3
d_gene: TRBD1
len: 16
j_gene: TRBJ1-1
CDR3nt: TGTGCCAGCTCAAAGGGGCGGGACAGGGGGAACACTGAAGCTTTCTTT
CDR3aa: CASSKGRDRGNTEAFF